The clone carrying this TCR beta chain has ten or more counts. This specimen comes from a study of T-cell memory formation after mild COVID-19. Germline loops: CDR1 SGHRS, CDR2 YFSETQ. Trimming cost V 1 base and J 8 bases, with 19 bases left between them. This CDR3 has 17 residues. TCRdb itself ran the 5' RACE reads through MiXCR, one entry per CDR3 protein. The top ten clones hold just over 8% of a sample with approximately 560,000 distinct CDR3 sequences, around 16% of them seen once. The source is an adult woman who had mild COVID-19 (a few samples of this study predate the infection). Cell type and time point are not known. The V call is TRBV5-1, the J call TRBJ1-6, with unresolved D. Sequencing was carried out using PBMCs or a T cell subset sorted from them (not recorded which). The CDR3 is CASSLYLQKGVDSPLHF. The CDR3 nucleotides are TGCGCCAGCAGCTTGTATTTGCAGAAGGGTGTGGATTCACCCCTCCACTTT.